The T cell receptor beta chain under discussion was sequenced for a study of shared clonotypes between healthy human individuals. Profiled with immunoSEQ multiplex PCR; TCRdb holds only in-frame clones, not every one. This sample has about 230,000 clones, with 50% to 75% found just once. This CDR3 spans 16 amino acids. Germline assignment: CDR1 SGHTA and CDR2 FQGNSA. V lost 1 base, J lost 7 bases, and 8 bases stayed unmatched. The chain carries TRBV7-2 and TRBJ2-1; 9 bases match TRBD2. Material: memory CD4+ T cells sorted from blood. Regarding subset: CD45RA-negative fraction. The origin of this receptor is a man younger than 45 in good health. The chain's CDR3 is CASSLVSSGSMNEQFF. For the CDR3, the DNA is TGTGCCAGCAGCTTAGTTAGTAGCGGGAGCATGAATGAGCAGTTCTTC.